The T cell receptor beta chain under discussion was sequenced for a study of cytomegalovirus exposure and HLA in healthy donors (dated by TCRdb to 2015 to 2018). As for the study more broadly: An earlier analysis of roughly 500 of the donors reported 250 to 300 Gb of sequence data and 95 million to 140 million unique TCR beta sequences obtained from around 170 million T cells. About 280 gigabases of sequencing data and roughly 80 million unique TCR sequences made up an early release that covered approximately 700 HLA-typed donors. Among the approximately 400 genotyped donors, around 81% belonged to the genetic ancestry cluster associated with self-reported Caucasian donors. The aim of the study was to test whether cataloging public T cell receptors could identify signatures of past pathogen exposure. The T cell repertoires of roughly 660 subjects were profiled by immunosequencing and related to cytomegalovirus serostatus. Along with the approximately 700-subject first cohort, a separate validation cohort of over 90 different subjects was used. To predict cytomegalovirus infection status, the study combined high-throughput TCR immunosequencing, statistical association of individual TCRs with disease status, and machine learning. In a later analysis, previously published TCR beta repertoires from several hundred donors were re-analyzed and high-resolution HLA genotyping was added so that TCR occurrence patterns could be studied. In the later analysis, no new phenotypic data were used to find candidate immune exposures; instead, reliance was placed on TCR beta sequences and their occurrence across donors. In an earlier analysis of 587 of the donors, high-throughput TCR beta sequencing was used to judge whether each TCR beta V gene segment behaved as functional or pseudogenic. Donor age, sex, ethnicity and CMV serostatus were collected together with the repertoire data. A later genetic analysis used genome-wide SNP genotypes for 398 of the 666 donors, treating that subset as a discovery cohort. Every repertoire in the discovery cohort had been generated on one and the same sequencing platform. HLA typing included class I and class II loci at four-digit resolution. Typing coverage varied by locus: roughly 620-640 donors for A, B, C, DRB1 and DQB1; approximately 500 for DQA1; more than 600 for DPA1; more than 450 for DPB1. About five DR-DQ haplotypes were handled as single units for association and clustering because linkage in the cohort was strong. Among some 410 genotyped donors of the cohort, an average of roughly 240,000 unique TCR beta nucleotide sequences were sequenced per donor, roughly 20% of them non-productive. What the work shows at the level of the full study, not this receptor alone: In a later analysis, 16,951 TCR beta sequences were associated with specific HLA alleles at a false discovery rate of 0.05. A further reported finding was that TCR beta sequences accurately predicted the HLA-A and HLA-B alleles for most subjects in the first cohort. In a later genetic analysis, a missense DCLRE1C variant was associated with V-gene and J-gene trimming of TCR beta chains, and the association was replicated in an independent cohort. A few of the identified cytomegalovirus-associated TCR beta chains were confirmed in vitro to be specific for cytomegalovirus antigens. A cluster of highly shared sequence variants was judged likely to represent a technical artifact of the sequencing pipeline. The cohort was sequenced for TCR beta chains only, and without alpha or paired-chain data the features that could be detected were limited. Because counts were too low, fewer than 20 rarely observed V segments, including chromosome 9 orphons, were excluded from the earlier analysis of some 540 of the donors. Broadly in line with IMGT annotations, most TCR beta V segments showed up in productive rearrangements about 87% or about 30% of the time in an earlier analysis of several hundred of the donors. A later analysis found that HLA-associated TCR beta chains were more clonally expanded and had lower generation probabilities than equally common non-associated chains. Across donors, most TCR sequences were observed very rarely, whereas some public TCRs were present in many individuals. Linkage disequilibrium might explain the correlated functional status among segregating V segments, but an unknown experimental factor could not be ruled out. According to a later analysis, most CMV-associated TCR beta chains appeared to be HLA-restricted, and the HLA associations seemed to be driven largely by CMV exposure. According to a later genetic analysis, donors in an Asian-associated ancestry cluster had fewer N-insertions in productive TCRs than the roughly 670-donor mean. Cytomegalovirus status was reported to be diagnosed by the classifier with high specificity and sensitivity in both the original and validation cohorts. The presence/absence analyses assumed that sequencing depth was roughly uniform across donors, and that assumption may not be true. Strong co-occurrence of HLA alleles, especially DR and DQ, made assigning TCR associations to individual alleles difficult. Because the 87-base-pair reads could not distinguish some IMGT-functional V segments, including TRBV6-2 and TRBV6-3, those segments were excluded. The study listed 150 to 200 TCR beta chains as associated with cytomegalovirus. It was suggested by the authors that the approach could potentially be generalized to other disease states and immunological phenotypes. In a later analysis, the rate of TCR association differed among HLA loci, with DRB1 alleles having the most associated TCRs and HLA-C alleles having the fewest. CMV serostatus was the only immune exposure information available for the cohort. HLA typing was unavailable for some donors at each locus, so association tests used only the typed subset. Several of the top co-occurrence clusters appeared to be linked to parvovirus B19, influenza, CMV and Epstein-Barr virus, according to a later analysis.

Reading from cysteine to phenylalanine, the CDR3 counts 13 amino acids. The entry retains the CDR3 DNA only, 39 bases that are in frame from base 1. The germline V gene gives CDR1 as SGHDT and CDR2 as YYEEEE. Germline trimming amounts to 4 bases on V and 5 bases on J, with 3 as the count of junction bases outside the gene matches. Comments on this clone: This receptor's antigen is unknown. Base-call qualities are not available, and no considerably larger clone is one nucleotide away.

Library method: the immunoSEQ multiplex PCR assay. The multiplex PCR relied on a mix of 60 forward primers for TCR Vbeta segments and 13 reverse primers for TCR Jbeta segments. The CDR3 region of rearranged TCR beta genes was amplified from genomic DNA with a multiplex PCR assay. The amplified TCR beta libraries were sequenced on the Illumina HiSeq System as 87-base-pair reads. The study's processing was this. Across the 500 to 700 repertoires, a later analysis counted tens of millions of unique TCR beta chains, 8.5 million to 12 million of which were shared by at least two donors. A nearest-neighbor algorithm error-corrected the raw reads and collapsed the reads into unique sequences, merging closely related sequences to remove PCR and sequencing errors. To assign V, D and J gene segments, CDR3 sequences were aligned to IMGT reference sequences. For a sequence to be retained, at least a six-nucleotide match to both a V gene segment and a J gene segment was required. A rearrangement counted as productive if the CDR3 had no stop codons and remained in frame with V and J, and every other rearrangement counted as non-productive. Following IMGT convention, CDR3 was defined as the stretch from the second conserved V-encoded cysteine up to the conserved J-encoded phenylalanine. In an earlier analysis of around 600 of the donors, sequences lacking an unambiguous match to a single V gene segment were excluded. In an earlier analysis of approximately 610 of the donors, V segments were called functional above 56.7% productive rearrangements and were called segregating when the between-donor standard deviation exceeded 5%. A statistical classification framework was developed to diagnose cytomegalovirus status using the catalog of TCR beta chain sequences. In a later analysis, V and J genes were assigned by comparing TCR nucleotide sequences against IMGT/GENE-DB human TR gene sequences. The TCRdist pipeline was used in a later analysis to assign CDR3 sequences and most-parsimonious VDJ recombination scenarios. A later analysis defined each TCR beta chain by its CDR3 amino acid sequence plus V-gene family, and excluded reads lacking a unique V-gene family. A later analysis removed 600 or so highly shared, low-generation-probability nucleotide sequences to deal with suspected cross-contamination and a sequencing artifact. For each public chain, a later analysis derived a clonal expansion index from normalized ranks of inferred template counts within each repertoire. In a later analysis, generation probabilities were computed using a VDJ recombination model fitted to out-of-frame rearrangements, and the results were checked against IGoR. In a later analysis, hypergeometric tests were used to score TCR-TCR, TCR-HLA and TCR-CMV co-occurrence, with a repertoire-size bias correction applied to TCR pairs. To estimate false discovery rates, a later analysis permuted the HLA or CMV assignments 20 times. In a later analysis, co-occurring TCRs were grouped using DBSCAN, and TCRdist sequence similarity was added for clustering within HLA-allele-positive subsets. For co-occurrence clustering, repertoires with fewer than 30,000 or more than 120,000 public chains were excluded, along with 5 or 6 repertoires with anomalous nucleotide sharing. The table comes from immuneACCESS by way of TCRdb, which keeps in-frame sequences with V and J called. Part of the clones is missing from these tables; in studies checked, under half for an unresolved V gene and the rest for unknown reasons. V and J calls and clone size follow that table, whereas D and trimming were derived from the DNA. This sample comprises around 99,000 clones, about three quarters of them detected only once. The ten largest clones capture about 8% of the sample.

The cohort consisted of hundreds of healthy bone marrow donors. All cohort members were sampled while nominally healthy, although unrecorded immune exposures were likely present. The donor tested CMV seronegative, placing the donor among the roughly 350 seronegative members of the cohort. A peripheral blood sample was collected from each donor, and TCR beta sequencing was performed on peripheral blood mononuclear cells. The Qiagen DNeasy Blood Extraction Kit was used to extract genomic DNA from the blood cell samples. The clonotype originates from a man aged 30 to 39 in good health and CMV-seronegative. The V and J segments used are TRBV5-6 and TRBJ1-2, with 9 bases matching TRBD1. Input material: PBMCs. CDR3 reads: CASSQGQGYGYTF. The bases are TGTGCCAGCAGCCAGGGACAGGGATATGGCTACACCTTC.